These 22 T cell receptor beta chains share one sample of origin, sequenced in a study of beta chain features in type 1 diabetes (dated by TCRdb to the late 2010s). The library was prepared using the immunoSEQ multiplex PCR assay. The entire isolated RNA was reverse transcribed using the High Capacity cDNA Reverse Transcription Kit, and thus expressed TCRB transcripts were sequenced. Held by TCRdb, this immuneACCESS table contains in-frame sequences only and omits some clones. Under half of the omission traces to an unresolved V gene where checked; the cause of the rest is unknown. Recorded for this sample are more than 95,000 clones; roughly 17% of them occurred a single time. Of the sample, 2.6% falls within the top ten clones. Summary of the overall study and its limitations: In all four CD4+ subsets, TCRB CDR3 length was moderately but significantly shorter in type 1 diabetes patients.

These receptors have no known antigen. Sample: central memory CD4+ T cells from blood. The receptors were gathered from a man between 18 and 29 years old with type 1 diabetes.

This chain joins TRBV9 and TRBJ2-7; D tentatively fits TRBD1 or TRBD2 (5 bases each). The germline V gene encodes CDR1 SGDLS and CDR2 YYNGEE. This CDR3 is 14 amino acids long. The V end lost 3 bases, the J end lost 3 bases, and 13 bases lay between the germline ends. CDR3: CASSEGEQGYEQYF. The DNA of the CDR3 is TGTGCCAGCAGCGAGGGAGAGCAGGGCTACGAGCAGTACTTC. The entire variable domain, with the rest obtained from reference TRBV9 and TRBJ2-7, is as follows: DSGVTQTPKHLITATGQRVTLRCSPRSGDLSVYWYQQSLDQGLQFLIQYYNGEERAKGNILERFSAQQFPDLHSELNLSSLELGDSALYFCASSEGEQGYEQYFGPGTRLTVT.

V and J are TRBV7-2 and TRBJ2-5, with D tentatively TRBD2 (6 bases). The CDR3 extends over 14 amino acids. CDR1 and CDR2 (germline): SGHTA, FQGNSA. Between the trimmed V and J ends, which lost 7 bases and 2 bases, there was a span of 14 bases. CDR3 in DNA: TGTGCCAGCACTCTGGGACTCGTACAAGAGACCCAGTACTTC. The encoded protein is CASTLGLVQETQYF.

This clone was seen only a few times. This chain uses TRBV19 with TRBJ1-5; D is unresolved. V dropped 10 bases and J dropped 5 bases, with 3 bases sitting between them. This CDR3 is built from 9 residues. Germline V CDR1 and CDR2: LNHDA, SQIVND (reference sequence). The CDR3 DNA is TGTGCCAAATATCAGCCCCAGCATTTT. It encodes CAKYQPQHF.

The sample holds many counts of this clone. This chain uses TRBV7-2 with TRBJ1-2, with 7 bases identical to TRBD1. V was clipped by 5 bases and J by 3 bases; unmatched bases: 6. The CDR3 contains 14 residues. Per the germline V gene, CDR1 is SGHTA and CDR2 is FQGNSA. CDR3 bases: TGTGCCAGCAGCCCCCCCCAGGGGGACTATGGCTACACCTTC. Translating gives CASSPPQGDYGYTF.

This clone appeared a few times. This chain joins TRBV1 and TRBJ2-7. TRBV1 is a listed pseudogene. The CDR3 contains 15 residues. The CDR3 loop is CTSSQDLVLTYEQYF. In nucleotides, the CDR3 is TGCACCAGCAGCCAGGATTTGGTGTTAACCTACGAGCAGTACTTC.

This clone was recorded a few times. The chain has TRBV4-3 and TRBJ2-7; TRBD2 matches 8 bases. Per the germline V gene, CDR1 is LGHNA and CDR2 is YSLEER. With 1 base clipped from V and 5 bases from J, the junction kept 10 bases outside the gene matches. The CDR3 is made up of 16 amino acids. CDR3 in amino acids: CASSQGWRGALDEQYF. The CDR3 DNA is TGCGCCAGCAGCCAAGGGTGGCGGGGGGCCCTGGACGAGCAGTACTTC.

This clone was observed a handful of times. V usage is TRBV5-6 and J usage is TRBJ2-3, with D hard to call. Trimming removed 4 bases at V and 5 bases at J, with 14 bases between. The germline V gene has CDR1 SGHDT and CDR2 YYEEEE. The CDR3 has 14 residues. CDR3 DNA sequence: TGTGCCAGCAGCCACTCCCGAGATGGAGATACGCAGTATTTT. Residues: CASSHSRDGDTQYF.

This clone was observed at least ten times. The chain couples TRBV7-9 to TRBJ1-2; D ambiguous. V lost 5 bases and J lost 0, with 13 bases in between. Germline V CDR1 and CDR2: SEHNR, FQNEAQ (reference sequence). The CDR3 covers 15 residues. CDR3: CASSLWEAANYGYTF. The CDR3 bases are TGTGCCAGCAGCCTTTGGGAGGCCGCTAACTATGGCTACACCTTC. The variable domain in full, completed from reference TRBV7-9 and TRBJ1-2, reads DTGVSQNPRHKITKRGQNVTFRCDPISEHNRLYWYRQTLGQGPEFLTYFQNEAQLEKSRLLSDRFSAERPKGSFSTLEIQRTEQGDSAMYLCASSLWEAANYGYTFGSGTRLTVV.

At least ten counts were recorded for this clone. The rearrangement links TRBV7-9 to TRBJ1-1, with 7 bases lining up with TRBD1. CDR1 SEHNR and CDR2 FQNEAQ come from the germline V gene (reference sequence). V dropped 1 base and J dropped 5; count of bases not matched to a gene: 7. There are 15 residues in the CDR3. CDR3 protein: CASSLVAGGSTEAFF. As DNA, the CDR3 is TGTGCCAGCAGCTTAGTAGCAGGGGGAAGTACTGAAGCTTTCTTT.

The V and J genes are TRBV6-5 and TRBJ2-5; D is perhaps TRBD2 (5 bases). CDR1 and CDR2 (germline): MNHEY, SVGAGI. V lost 3 bases and J 1 base, leaving 9 bases between the germline ends. The CDR3 is 14 amino acids. The CDR3 DNA is TGTGCCAGCAGTTATTCACTAGTCCAAGAGACCCAGTACTTC. Translating it yields CASSYSLVQETQYF.

This clone was counted between two and nine times. V is TRBV28 and J is TRBJ2-7; D is unresolved. The CDR3 sequence is 12 residues long. Trimming shortened V by 3 bases and J by 7 bases, and 10 bases separated the two germline ends. Germline CDR1 is MDHEN and CDR2 is SYDVKM. The chain's CDR3 is CASSLKAFEQYF. For the CDR3, the DNA is TGTGCCAGCAGTTTGAAGGCTTTTGAGCAGTACTTC.

The J gene is TRBJ1-1, the V gene TRBV5-4; D is unclear. The CDR3 is made up of 13 amino acids. Trimming shortened V by 3 bases and J by 0 bases, and 6 bases separated the two germline ends. The germline gives CDR1 SGHNT, CDR2 YYREEE (reference sequence). CDR3 coding DNA: TGTGCCAGCAGCTCAGCGTTGAACACTGAAGCTTTCTTT. Protein sequence: CASSSALNTEAFF. The variable domain in full, with the rest retrieved from reference TRBV5-4 and TRBJ1-1, is ETGVTQSPTHLIKTRGQQVTLRCSSQSGHNTVSWYQQALGQGPQFIFQYYREEENGRGNFPPRFSGLQFPNYSSELNVNALELDDSALYLCASSSALNTEAFFGQGTRLTVV.

The chain carries TRBV4-2 and TRBJ1-4; 8 bases are a match to TRBD1. CDR3 length equals 15 residues. Trimming removed 4 bases from V and 4 bases from J; junction bases left unmatched: 5. Germline loops: CDR1 LGHNA, CDR2 YNFKEQ. The chain's CDR3 is CASSLRQGLNEKLFF. DNA for the CDR3: TGTGCCAGCAGCCTTAGACAGGGGCTTAATGAAAAACTGTTTTTT.

This chain links TRBV15 with TRBJ2-1, with a weak D call TRBD2 (5 bases). Germline assignment: CDR1 LNHNV and CDR2 YYDKDF (reference sequence). The length of the CDR3 is 14 residues. Trimming stripped 0 bases from V and 10 bases from J, with 13 bases between. The CDR3, as DNA: TGTGCCACCAGCAGAGAGGGCCGGACTCACGAGCAGTTCTTC. It encodes CATSREGRTHEQFF.

This clone showed up just a few times. V and J are TRBV7-2 and TRBJ2-3; D not resolved. Looked up from germline, CDR1 is SGHTA and CDR2 is FQGNSA. The CDR3 sequence is 14 residues long. V was cut by 0 bases and J by 2 bases, with 6 bases left in between. The CDR3 sequence is CASSLAQYTDTQYF. Here the CDR3 DNA reads TGTGCCAGCAGCTTAGCACAGTACACAGATACGCAGTATTTT. The whole variable domain, remainder taken from reference TRBV7-2 and TRBJ2-3, is GAGVSQSPSNKVTEKGKDVELRCDPISGHTALYWYRQSLGQGLEFLIYFQGNSAPDKSGLPSDRFSAERTGGSVSTLTIQRTQQEDSAVYLCASSLAQYTDTQYFGPGTRLTVL.

This chain connects TRBV7-8 to TRBJ2-2; perhaps TRBD1 as D (5 bases). The CDR3 spans 15 residues. The germline gives CDR1 SGHVS, CDR2 FQNEAQ. Trimming removed 2 bases from V and 2 bases from J, with 9 bases in between. In DNA form, the CDR3 reads TGTGCCAGCAGCTTATGGGGCGCAAACACCGGGGAGCTGTTTTTT. This encodes CASSLWGANTGELFF. The variable domain in full, with the rest retrieved from reference TRBV7-8 and TRBJ2-2, is GAGVSQSPRYKVAKRGQDVALRCDPISGHVSLFWYQQALGQGPEFLTYFQNEAQLDKSGLPSDRFFAERPEGSVSTLKIQRTQQEDSAVYLCASSLWGANTGELFFGEGSRLTVL.

The CDR3 DNA reads as TGCAGCGTGGGGGACACCTATCAGCCCCAGCATTTT. Translated, it gives CSVGDTYQPQHF. The rearrangement links TRBV29-1 to TRBJ1-5; tentative D call: TRBD1 (6 bases). V was cut by 6 bases and J by 5 bases, with 11 bases left in between. There are 12 residues in the CDR3. The germline V gene encodes CDR1 SQVTM and CDR2 ANQGSEA.

This clone has a handful of counts. The rearrangement links TRBV9 to TRBJ1-1; no reliable D call. From germline, CDR1 is SGDLS and CDR2 YYNGEE. This CDR3 has 13 amino acids. V was clipped by 2 bases and J by 0 bases, with 5 bases between them. CDR3 residues: CASSVWMNTEAFF. In nucleotides, the CDR3 is TGTGCCAGCAGCGTCTGGATGAACACTGAAGCTTTCTTT.

The chain carries TRBV6-5 and TRBJ2-5, with D perhaps being TRBD1 or TRBD2 (5 bases each). Germline CDR1 and CDR2: MNHEY and SVGAGI. The CDR3 is made up of 13 amino acids. V was pared by 8 bases and J by 5 bases, with 15 bases between. The CDR3 protein is CASLGTGRETQYF. In nucleotides, the CDR3 is TGTGCCAGCCTCGGGACGGGGCGGGAGACCCAGTACTTC.

V and J are TRBV7-3 and TRBJ2-1; no definite D call. The germline CDR1 and CDR2 sequences are SGHTA and FQGTGA. This CDR3 comprises 15 residues. V dropped 5 bases and J dropped 3 bases, with 14 bases sitting between them. The CDR3 spells CASSQGYSDYNEQFF. The CDR3 nucleotides are TGTGCCAGCAGCCAAGGGTACTCTGACTACAATGAGCAGTTCTTC.

This clone occurred many times. The V gene is TRBV7-7, the J gene TRBJ2-6; no clear D gene. The CDR3 spans 15 residues. Germline CDR1 SSHAT, CDR2 FNYEAQ (reference sequence). The CDR3 DNA reads TGTGCTAGCCGCTCCAAAGTCTCTGGGGCCAACGTCCTGACTTTC. It codes for CASRSKVSGANVLTF.

This clone was seen a few times. The chain links TRBV7-2 to TRBJ1-4; 10 bases fit TRBD1. The V segment lost 6 bases and the J segment 6 bases; nucleotides outside the gene matches: 4. Germline V gene data show CDR1 as SGHTA and CDR2 as FQGNSA. The length of the CDR3 is 14 residues. The CDR3 protein is CASRPGQGYEKLFF. CDR3 nucleotides: TGTGCCAGCAGGCCGGGACAGGGGTATGAAAAACTGTTTTTT.